These 2 T cell receptor beta chains came from one sample sequenced in a study of T cell changes during pregnancy in multiple sclerosis. Profiled with immunoSEQ multiplex PCR; TCRdb holds only in-frame clones, not every one. There are more than 45,000 clones in the sample; about 92% occur only once, and around 4% lies in the top ten. Sequenced material: CD8+ T cells from peripheral blood mononuclear cells, taken in the second trimester of pregnancy. These receptors all stem from a female donor with multiple sclerosis, enrolled in a pregnancy study.

V is TRBV6-5 and J is TRBJ2-3, with 8 bases identical to TRBD1. There are 14 residues in the CDR3. The V and J ends lost 0 bases and 5 bases, in that order; junction bases with no gene match: 1. Germline V gene sequence: CDR1 MNHEY, CDR2 SVGAGI. CDR3 sequence: CASSYSTGGDTQYF. CDR3 bases: TGTGCCAGCAGTTACTCCACAGGGGGAGATACGCAGTATTTT.

The gene calls are TRBV7-3 and TRBJ2-1; TRBD2 is a possible D gene (6 bases). The V end was cut by 5 bases, the J end by 7 bases, with 15 bases between. Germline CDR1 is SGHTA and CDR2 is FQGTGA. CDR3 length equals 14 residues. This CDR3 reads CASSLGGTTNEQFF. CDR3 sequence (DNA): TGTGCCAGCAGCCTTGGCGGGACGACGAATGAGCAGTTCTTC.